This T cell receptor beta chain was sequenced for a study of identical twins. In this sample, this clonotype turned up many times. No antigen is known for it. Whole-study results and caveats: Cord blood's abundant beta clonotypes had fewer insertions, unlike memory repertoires. Excess sharing by twins proved weaker in beta out-of-frame sequences. Conclusions came from cross-sectional statistical analysis, not from following the same donors.

Using its own MiXCR run on the 5' RACE reads, TCRdb lists one record per CDR3 protein. There are just over 500,000 distinct CDR3 sequences in the sample; less than 25% occur only once, and about 0.99% lies in the top ten. These sequences were also reported in another study, on T cells expressing NK-cell markers. This second study says: CD8+ T cells in six donors included dominant NKG2C+ clonotypes at about 1.0-7.5%.

The sequence came from a woman younger than 30 in good health. The sequencing input was CD4+ T cells sorted from blood.

The CDR3 loop reads CASRGGADTQYF. CDR3 bases: TGTGCCAGCAGAGGGGGGGCAGATACGCAGTATTTT. The genes are TRBV6-5 and TRBJ2-3; a weak D match, TRBD2 (7 bases). The CDR3 covers 12 residues. The germline V and J ends were trimmed by 6 bases and 4 bases, with 8 bases remaining between them. Germline-derived CDR1 and CDR2 are MNHEY and SVGAGI.